This T cell receptor beta chain is from a study of technical replicates of blood from several donors. Data came from immunoSEQ multiplex PCR; TCRdb stores just in-frame clones and leaves some out. The repertoire includes 70,000 to 85,000 clones, 97% of them detected once, and 0.18% sits in the top ten. This CDR3 has 14 amino acids. The ends were cut back, 1 base at V and 10 bases at J, with 11 bases in the middle. Germline V CDR1 and CDR2: SGHNT, YENEEA. Sequenced material: T cells isolated from PBMCs. The rearrangement uses TRBV11-3 and TRBJ1-6, with D uncertain. The sequence was collected from a human donor in good health. CDR3: CASSLVSASSPLHF. The CDR3 region has the DNA TGTGCCAGCAGCTTAGTAAGCGCTAGCTCACCCCTCCACTTT. The full variable domain, in which reference TRBV11-3 and TRBJ1-6 provide the parts outside the CDR3, is EAGVVQSPRYKIIEKKQPVAFWCNPISGHNTLYWYLQNLGQGPELLIRYENEEAVDDSQLPKDRFSAERLKGVDSTLKIQPAELGDSAVYLCASSLVSASSPLHFGNGTRLTVT.